This is a list of T cell receptor beta chains from one sample in a study of cytomegalovirus exposure and HLA in healthy donors. Using immunoSEQ multiplex PCR, the repertoire was profiled, and TCRdb retains in-frame clones only, with some absent. Among roughly 190,000 clones listed, over 65% were seen once. Specimen: PBMCs. These receptors originate from a woman aged 45-65 years in good health and CMV-seropositive. Each CDR3 is given with its conserved first and last residue. The order of the fields is J gene, V gene, clone size, D gene, CDR3 DNA, CDR3 protein. D genes are given only for firm matches. Not every row has a clone size; where given, it reads once, few, many or a size class.

J: TRBJ1-1; V: TRBV7-3; size: NA; D: NA; DNA: TGTGCTAGCAGCAGAGATTTGAACACTGAAGCTTTCTTT; CDR3: CASSRDLNTEAFF
J: TRBJ1-2; V: TRBV6-1; size: NA; D: NA; DNA: TGTGCCAGCAGTGAATCCCGCGGTCGGGGGTGGGGCTACACCTTC; CDR3: CASSESRGRGWGYTF
J: TRBJ2-7; V: TRBV7-8; size: NA; D: NA; DNA: TGTGCCAGCAGCAACAGAGACAGGCTGACCTACGAGCAGTACTTC; CDR3: CASSNRDRLTYEQYF
J: TRBJ2-3; V: TRBV6-5; size: once; D: NA; DNA: TGTGCCAGCAGTTATCTAGTCGGATCAGATACGCAGTATTTT; CDR3: CASSYLVGSDTQYF
J: TRBJ1-5; V: TRBV12-5; size: NA; D: TRBD1; DNA: TGTGCTAGTGGTTTGGTTTATACAGGGGGGAACAATCAGCCCCAGCATTTT; CDR3: CASGLVYTGGNNQPQHF
J: TRBJ1-1; V: TRBV27; size: once; D: TRBD1; DNA: TGTGCCAGCAGAAGCCGACAGGGGAAAAGATACTCCATGAACACTGAAGCTTTCTTT; CDR3: CASRSRQGKRYSMNTEAFF
J: TRBJ2-5; V: TRBV7-9; size: NA; D: NA; DNA: TGTGCCAGCAGCTTAGGGGCCGGGTCGGGGGAGACCCAGTACTTC; CDR3: CASSLGAGSGETQYF
J: TRBJ2-2; V: TRBV2; size: NA; D: NA; DNA: TGTGCCAGCAGCCCCCAGGGCACCGGGGAGCTGTTTTTT; CDR3: CASSPQGTGELFF
J: TRBJ1-4; V: TRBV5-1; size: few; D: TRBD1; DNA: TGCGCCAGCAGCGGGGGACAGAGTAATGAAAAACTGTTTTTT; CDR3: CASSGGQSNEKLFF
J: TRBJ1-1; V: TRBV4-1; size: NA; D: NA; DNA: TGCGCCAGCAGCCAAGGGGTAGCATCCACTGAAGCTTTCTTT; CDR3: CASSQGVASTEAFF
J: TRBJ2-1; V: TRBV7-9; size: once; D: NA; DNA: TGTGCCAGCAGCTTAACAAACAGAGTCAATGAGCAGTTCTTC; CDR3: CASSLTNRVNEQFF
J: TRBJ1-3; V: TRBV28; size: NA; D: NA; DNA: TGTGCCAGCAGTTTATCGGGGTCGGGAAACACCATATATTTT; CDR3: CASSLSGSGNTIYF
J: TRBJ1-1; V: TRBV9; size: NA; D: NA; DNA: TGTGCCAGCAGCGCGGGAGTTGGTGAAGCTTTCTTT; CDR3: CASSAGVGEAFF
J: TRBJ1-2; V: TRBV6-1; size: NA; D: NA; DNA: TGTGCCAGCAGGGAGGGGTCAAACTATGGCTACACCTTC; CDR3: CASREGSNYGYTF
J: TRBJ2-2; V: TRBV6-5; size: once; D: NA; DNA: TGTGCCAGCAGTTTAAGAGGCTGGATTGGGACCGGGGAGCTGTTTTTT; CDR3: CASSLRGWIGTGELFF
J: TRBJ2-1; V: TRBV7-5; size: NA; D: NA; DNA: TGTGCCAGAACCACCAGACACTGCTACAATGAGCAGTTCTTC; CDR3: CARTTRHCYNEQFF
J: TRBJ2-3; V: TRBV7-2; size: NA; D: NA; DNA: TGTGCCAGCAGCCCCCCAGGTTTAGATACGCAGTATTTT; CDR3: CASSPPGLDTQYF
J: TRBJ1-2; V: TRBV29-1; size: NA; D: TRBD1; DNA: TGCAGCGTTGAAGATGGACAGGGAATATATGGCTACACCTTC; CDR3: CSVEDGQGIYGYTF
J: TRBJ2-2; V: TRBV4-2; size: NA; D: NA; DNA: TGTGCCAGCAGCCCACATCCACAGGGGAACACCGGGGAGCTGTTTTTT; CDR3: CASSPHPQGNTGELFF
J: TRBJ2-5; V: TRBV5-5; size: few; D: TRBD2; DNA: TGTGCCAGCAGACCCGGGACTAGCGGGGGGGCCCGGGAGACCCAGTACTTC; CDR3: CASRPGTSGGARETQYF
J: TRBJ2-1; V: TRBV7-9; size: NA; D: TRBD1; DNA: TGTGCCAGCAGCGGACAGGGTTTCAATGAGCAGTTCTTC; CDR3: CASSGQGFNEQFF
J: TRBJ1-5; V: TRBV6-5; size: NA; D: TRBD1; DNA: TGTGCCACCCAGGACAGGGAGGGTGTCAATCAGCCCCAGCATTTT; CDR3: CATQDREGVNQPQHF